The next 18 T cell receptor beta chains were all read from a single sample in a study of radiotherapy plus CTLA-4 blockade in lung cancer. Only in-frame clones appear in the TCRdb table, and some are missing; sequencing was by immunoSEQ multiplex PCR. The data hold fewer than 90,000 clones, with roughly four fifths observed a single time. This specimen consisted of peripheral blood, obtained from a patient treated with radiotherapy plus ipilimumab. The source is a human donor with non-small cell lung cancer who had stable disease on radiotherapy plus ipilimumab.

The rearrangement joins TRBV7-9 to TRBJ2-7, with a tentative D call TRBD1 (5 bases). With 0 bases removed from V and 2 bases from J, the gap between germline ends came to 11 bases. The CDR3 length is 15 residues. Germline lookup yields CDR1 SEHNR and CDR2 FQNEAQ (reference sequence). DNA of the CDR3: TGTGCCAGCAGCTTAGCTGTGACAGAAGCCTACGAGCAGTACTTC. Encoded protein: CASSLAVTEAYEQYF.

This chain connects TRBV28 to TRBJ2-1, with TRBD1 matching over 7 bases. J was trimmed by 9 bases and V by 6 bases; bases with no gene match: 11. Germline V gives CDR1 MDHEN, CDR2 SYDVKM. The CDR3 extends over 14 amino acids. The CDR3 loop is CASSDRVSFAEQFF. Written as DNA, the CDR3 is TGTGCCAGCAGCGACAGGGTCTCTTTTGCTGAGCAGTTCTTC.

The chain employs TRBV7-6 and TRBJ2-1; 8 positions match TRBD2. This CDR3 comprises 17 residues. The V gene end was trimmed by 2 bases and the J gene end by 6 bases; junction bases not matched to a gene: 12. Germline V gene sequence: CDR1 SGHVS, CDR2 FNYEAQ. The CDR3 protein is CASSLKGGVAGTNEQFF. The CDR3 DNA is TGTGCCAGCAGCTTAAAGGGTGGAGTAGCGGGGACCAATGAGCAGTTCTTC.

This clone came up a few times. The CDR3 spells CASSTTGTLETQYF. In DNA, the CDR3 is TGTGCCAGCAGTACCACAGGCACCCTGGAGACCCAGTACTTC. The V gene is TRBV28, the J gene TRBJ2-5, with D possibly matching TRBD1 (5 bases). Germline lookup yields CDR1 MDHEN and CDR2 SYDVKM. The CDR3 totals 14 residues. Trimming stripped 5 bases from V and 5 bases from J, with 15 bases between.

The table lists this clone with a few counts. The CDR3 region has the DNA TGTGCCAGCTCACCAGACCGGGGGAATTCACCCCTCCACTTT. Its protein is CASSPDRGNSPLHF. V gene TRBV18 combines with J gene TRBJ1-6; D might be TRBD1 (5 bases). The germline V gene has CDR1 KGHSH and CDR2 LQKENI. Trimming removed 2 bases at V and 7 bases at J, with 9 bases between. This CDR3 has 14 residues. Full variable domain (remainder filled in from reference TRBV18 and TRBJ1-6): NAGVMQNPRHLVRRRGQEARLRCSPMKGHSHVYWYRQLPEEGLKFMVYLQKENIIDESGMPKERFSAEFPKEGPSILRIQQVVRGDSAAYFCASSPDRGNSPLHFGNGTRLTVT.

This clone was recorded a few times. J is TRBJ2-3 and V is TRBV7-9; 10 bases match TRBD1. CDR1 is SEHNR, CDR2 FQNEAQ, per germline (reference sequence). With 4 bases clipped from V and 0 bases from J, the junction kept 7 bases outside the gene matches. CDR3 length: 17 residues. As DNA, the CDR3 is TGTGCCAGCAGCTCAGGGACAGGGGCCTTAAGCACAGATACGCAGTATTTT. Its protein is CASSSGTGALSTDTQYF. Full variable domain (outside the CDR3, taken from reference TRBV7-9 and TRBJ2-3): DTGVSQNPRHKITKRGQNVTFRCDPISEHNRLYWYRQTLGQGPEFLTYFQNEAQLEKSRLLSDRFSAERPKGSFSTLEIQRTEQGDSAMYLCASSSGTGALSTDTQYFGPGTRLTVL.

The chain has TRBV5-1 and TRBJ2-3; 11 bases line up with TRBD2. This CDR3 comprises 15 residues. V was clipped by 0 bases and J by 4 bases; unmatched bases: 1. Germline CDR1 is SGHRS and CDR2 is YFSETQ. CDR3 nucleotide sequence: TGCGCCAGCAGCTTGGAGGGACTAGCGGCAGATACGCAGTATTTT. Protein product: CASSLEGLAADTQYF.

The chain is built from TRBV18 and TRBJ2-5; TRBD1 matches 12 bases. V dropped 4 bases and J dropped 4; count of bases not matched to a gene: 1. The length of the CDR3 is 14 residues. CDR1 is KGHSH, CDR2 LQKENI, per germline. The CDR3 nucleotides read TGTGCCAGCTCACGGGGACAGGGGGCAGAGACCCAGTACTTC. It encodes CASSRGQGAETQYF. The full variable domain, in which reference TRBV18 and TRBJ2-5 provide the parts outside the CDR3, is NAGVMQNPRHLVRRRGQEARLRCSPMKGHSHVYWYRQLPEEGLKFMVYLQKENIIDESGMPKERFSAEFPKEGPSILRIQQVVRGDSAAYFCASSRGQGAETQYFGPGTRLLVL.

The genes are TRBV7-9 and TRBJ2-7; 8 bases match TRBD2. This CDR3 is built from 13 residues. Germline V gives CDR1 SEHNR, CDR2 FQNEAQ (reference sequence). The V gene end was trimmed by 3 bases and the J gene end by 6 bases; junction bases not matched to a gene: 4. CDR3 region: CASSFGAGVEQYF. The CDR3 coding sequence is TGTGCCAGCAGCTTCGGAGCGGGAGTCGAGCAGTACTTC.

The genes are TRBV18 and TRBJ2-3; D call uncertain. CDR3 length: 15 amino acids. V gave up 1 base and J gave up 2 bases, with 10 bases separating them. The germline CDR1 and CDR2 sequences are KGHSH and LQKENI. As DNA, the CDR3 is TGTGCCAGCTCACCACTTGACCGGAACACAGATACGCAGTATTTT. Encoded protein: CASSPLDRNTDTQYF.

The CDR3 is CASSPLGRASSYNEQFF. CDR3 sequence (DNA): TGTGCCAGCAGCCCGCTGGGACGGGCGAGCTCCTACAATGAGCAGTTCTTC. This sequence joins TRBV7-3 and TRBJ2-1; TRBD1 or TRBD2 may be the D gene (5 bases each). CDR3 length: 17 residues. Germline CDR1 is SGHTA and CDR2 is FQGTGA. Deletions cut 5 bases from V and 0 bases from J, with 17 bases between. Full variable domain (missing parts from reference TRBV7-3 and TRBJ2-1): GAGVSQTPSNKVTEKGKYVELRCDPISGHTALYWYRQSLGQGPEFLIYFQGTGAADDSGLPNDRFFAVRPEGSVSTLKIQRTERGDSAVYLCASSPLGRASSYNEQFFGPGTRLTVL.

The rearrangement joins TRBV29-1 to TRBJ2-3; D perhaps matches TRBD2 (6 bases). The CDR3 is 12 residues long. The V gene lost 4 bases and the J gene lost 1 base, with 6 bases spanning the gap. Germline V gene sequence: CDR1 SQVTM, CDR2 ANQGSEA. The DNA for the CDR3 is TGCAGCGTTGGGAGGGGCACAGATACGCAGTATTTT. It yields the protein CSVGRGTDTQYF.

V gene TRBV7-9 combines with J gene TRBJ2-7; no firm D call. The CDR3 is 15 residues long. V lost 1 base and J 4 bases, leaving 14 bases between the germline ends. Per germline, CDR1 SEHNR and CDR2 FQNEAQ (reference sequence). The CDR3 reads CASSLGDPRSYEQYF. As DNA, the CDR3 is TGTGCCAGCAGCTTAGGAGACCCTCGAAGTTACGAGCAGTACTTC.

The rearrangement uses TRBV7-9 and TRBJ1-5, with 9 bases aligning to TRBD1. The CDR3 runs to 17 residues. Germline CDR1 SEHNR, CDR2 FQNEAQ (reference sequence). The ends lost 4 bases at V and 6 bases at J; junction bases unmatched: 13. As DNA, the CDR3 is TGTGCCAGCAGCTCAAGCCCAGGGACAGGGCAGGTTCAGCCCCAGCATTTT. This sequence encodes CASSSSPGTGQVQPQHF. Combining the CDR3 with reference TRBV7-9 and TRBJ1-5 gives the whole variable domain DTGVSQNPRHKITKRGQNVTFRCDPISEHNRLYWYRQTLGQGPEFLTYFQNEAQLEKSRLLSDRFSAERPKGSFSTLEIQRTEQGDSAMYLCASSSSPGTGQVQPQHFGDGTRLSIL.

CDR3 protein: CASSFAVSDTQYF. CDR3 sequence (DNA): TGTGCCAGCAGTTTTGCGGTCTCAGATACGCAGTATTTT. This chain connects TRBV28 to TRBJ2-3; unclear D gene. Germline CDR1 and CDR2: MDHEN and SYDVKM. The CDR3 loop spans 13 amino acids. V gave up 3 bases and J gave up 4 bases, with 8 bases separating them. The full variable domain, its missing parts supplied by reference TRBV28 and TRBJ2-3, is DVKVTQSSRYLVKRTGEKVFLECVQDMDHENMFWYRQDPGLGLRLIYFSYDVKMKEKGDIPEGYSVSREKKERFSLILESASTNQTSMYLCASSFAVSDTQYFGPGTRLTVL.

V usage is TRBV12-5 and J usage is TRBJ2-3; a possible D gene is TRBD2 (5 bases). V lost 3 bases, J lost 1 base, and 5 bases lay in between. This CDR3 is 13 amino acids long. The germline V gene encodes CDR1 LGHNT and CDR2 FRNRAP. The CDR3 protein is CASGLAGTDTQYF. CDR3 in DNA: TGTGCTAGTGGTTTAGCGGGCACAGATACGCAGTATTTT.

The chain has TRBV6-1 and TRBJ2-6; D call uncertain. The CDR3 runs to 17 residues. Germline-derived CDR1 and CDR2 are MNHNS and SASEGT. V lost 0 bases to trimming and J lost 0 bases, with 9 bases between them. The chain's CDR3 is CASSEARFSSGANVLTF. DNA of the CDR3: TGTGCCAGCAGTGAAGCGCGGTTCAGCTCTGGGGCCAACGTCCTGACTTTC.

V is TRBV2 and J is TRBJ2-3; 8 positions agree with TRBD2. CDR3 length equals 14 residues. Germline V lookup: CDR1 SNHLY, CDR2 FYNNEI. Trimming removed 6 bases from V and 4 bases from J; junction bases left unmatched: 6. CDR3 nucleotide sequence: TGTGCCAGCAGCGCCGGGACTAGGGCAGATACGCAGTATTTT. As protein: CASSAGTRADTQYF. Full variable domain (missing parts from reference TRBV2 and TRBJ2-3): EPEVTQTPSHQVTQMGQEVILRCVPISNHLYFYWYRQILGQKVEFLVSFYNNEISEKSEIFDDQFSVERPDGSNFTLKIRSTKLEDSAMYFCASSAGTRADTQYFGPGTRLTVL.